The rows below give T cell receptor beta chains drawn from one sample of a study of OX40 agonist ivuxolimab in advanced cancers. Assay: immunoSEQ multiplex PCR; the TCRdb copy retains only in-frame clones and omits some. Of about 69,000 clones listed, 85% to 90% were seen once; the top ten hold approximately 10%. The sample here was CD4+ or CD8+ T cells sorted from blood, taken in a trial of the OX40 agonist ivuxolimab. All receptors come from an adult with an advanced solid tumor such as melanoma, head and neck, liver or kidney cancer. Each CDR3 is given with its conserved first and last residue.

CASSRGRAYNEQFF	TRBV9	TRBJ2-1
CASSLDRGRELFF	TRBV11-2	TRBJ2-2
CASSVSGSGGYTF	TRBV7-9	TRBJ1-2
CASSYAAQGSGNTIYF	TRBV7-9	TRBJ1-3
CASSRGGWGDNEQFF	TRBV5-6	TRBJ2-1
CASRGGNPGANVLTF	TRBV6-5	TRBJ2-6
CASSLDWAHSYEQYF	TRBV11-3	TRBJ2-7
CASSVQKGRKANYGYTF	TRBV9	TRBJ1-2
CASSPRGLGGTGELFF	TRBV7-3	TRBJ2-2
CASSQKAYEQYF	TRBV14	TRBJ2-7
CASSQVVFGINYGYTF	TRBV4-3	TRBJ1-2
CASSLAGGPNTEAFF	TRBV7-6	TRBJ1-1
CASSLVRGVDGTQYF	TRBV11-2	TRBJ2-3
CASTLTGVMNTEAFF	TRBV27	TRBJ1-1
CASSFNSLNEKLFF	TRBV5-1	TRBJ1-4
CASYRSGSGTDTQYF	TRBV5-5	TRBJ2-3
CASRPGTGTYEQYF	TRBV5-8	TRBJ2-7
CASSPPTGQGIHEQYF	TRBV7-2	TRBJ2-7
CASSLLRVNEQFF	TRBV11-3	TRBJ2-1
CASSYSVRDTEAFF	TRBV6-5	TRBJ1-1
CASNWGAGELFF	TRBV5-5	TRBJ2-2
CASSLRREVGEQYF	TRBV11-1	TRBJ2-7
CASSSGGTEAFF	TRBV7-9	TRBJ1-1
CASTSGGADTGELFF	TRBV9	TRBJ2-2
CASSLAVSTSSSYNEQFF	TRBV5-1	TRBJ2-1
CASSGLLAVSYEQYF	TRBV2	TRBJ2-7
CASSLRGSASNEQFF	TRBV5-6	TRBJ2-1
CASSMIGTDTQYF	TRBV7-2	TRBJ2-3
CASSLGDWGHYEQYF	TRBV5-6	TRBJ2-7
CASSPDGVRYEQYF	TRBV5-5	TRBJ2-7
CASSHWTSGGNEQFF	TRBV14	TRBJ2-1
CASSLSEQVGLPIF	TRBV11-2	TRBJ2-1
CASSPSGTGGEKLFF	TRBV5-6	TRBJ1-4
CASSFISGSLYEQYF	TRBV7-9	TRBJ2-7
CASSAPVGGVSGSPPVEQYF	TRBV11-3	TRBJ2-7
CSVEDWASGSLEYSTQYF	TRBV29-1	TRBJ2-3
CASAAGRDRGPYEQYF	TRBV4-1	TRBJ2-7
CASSENSAPSTQYF	TRBV6-1	TRBJ2-3
CASSQDGDRVYNEQFF	TRBV4-3	TRBJ2-1
CASSLGSGGPETQYF	TRBV5-4	TRBJ2-5
CASSWGKGETQYF	TRBV7-9	TRBJ2-5
CASSPRSGNKNSYNEQFF	TRBV11-3	TRBJ2-1
CASSLGGGRTDTQYF	TRBV27	TRBJ2-3
CASSLGPNTEAFF	TRBV11-3	TRBJ1-1
CASSPDFAYEQYF	TRBV14	TRBJ2-7
CSAPRGGGNYGYTF	TRBV29-1	TRBJ1-2
CASSRQGEGDTQYF	TRBV4-3	TRBJ2-3
CASKGQRGKETQYF	TRBV6-1	TRBJ2-5
CASSWDRGVSEQYF	TRBV6-5	TRBJ2-7